This T cell receptor (beta chain) derives from a study of blood T cell repertoires in COVID-19. As for the study in general: T cells, B-cell-depleted T cells, or PBMCs supplied cDNA or gDNA.

Study processing details: The assay estimated nucleated cells by amplifying reference gene primers. Method: immunoSEQ multiplex PCR; TCRdb's copy keeps in-frame clones and lacks some. That table gives V, J and clone size, and the DNA gave D and trimming. The top ten clones hold 15% to 18% of a sample with about 250,000 clones, roughly 84% of them seen once. Recruited during active infection, patients (from Seattle) were subsequently followed longitudinally. The CDR3 is made up of 16 amino acids. Germline V gene data show CDR1 as LNHDA and CDR2 as SQIVND (reference sequence). The ends lost 5 bases at V and 7 bases at J; junction bases unmatched: 10.

This receptor was obtained from an older person with COVID-19, enrolled during active disease. Specimen: peripheral blood. The genes are TRBV19 and TRBJ2-2, with 10 bases aligning to TRBD1. This CDR3 is CASSARTGGTHGELFF. The CDR3 DNA reads as TGTGCCAGTAGTGCCCGGACAGGGGGAACCCACGGGGAGCTGTTTTTT.